The entry below gives a single T cell receptor beta chain sequence along with its context. Its antigen is unknown. This specimen comes from a study of T cell responses to AZD1222 COVID-19 vaccine. Study-level background: Second doses were pooled across both intervals (about 4 or about 12 weeks). Study conclusions and caveats: Among the donors, most were white British and more were female, and clonal diversity was possibly underestimated. Spike-specific TCR repertoires showed rising breadth and depth after two AZD1222 doses. Only a handful of AZD1222 recipients, roughly 6 in all, had baseline seropositivity.

Germline V lookup: CDR1 MNHEY, CDR2 SVGAGI. This CDR3 region has 11 residues. V was trimmed by 7 bases and J by 1 base, leaving 2 bases between them. Sequencing used immunoSEQ multiplex PCR; TCRdb keeps in-frame clones, though not all of them. The data contain about 140,000 clones, under 95% of them singletons. The receptor's source is an adult in good health. This sample comprised peripheral blood, obtained on day 0 of AZD1222 vaccination. J is TRBJ1-3 and V is TRBV6-5; D remains ambiguous. The CDR3 reads CASTSGNTIYF. The CDR3 DNA is TGTGCCAGCACATCTGGAAACACCATATATTTT.